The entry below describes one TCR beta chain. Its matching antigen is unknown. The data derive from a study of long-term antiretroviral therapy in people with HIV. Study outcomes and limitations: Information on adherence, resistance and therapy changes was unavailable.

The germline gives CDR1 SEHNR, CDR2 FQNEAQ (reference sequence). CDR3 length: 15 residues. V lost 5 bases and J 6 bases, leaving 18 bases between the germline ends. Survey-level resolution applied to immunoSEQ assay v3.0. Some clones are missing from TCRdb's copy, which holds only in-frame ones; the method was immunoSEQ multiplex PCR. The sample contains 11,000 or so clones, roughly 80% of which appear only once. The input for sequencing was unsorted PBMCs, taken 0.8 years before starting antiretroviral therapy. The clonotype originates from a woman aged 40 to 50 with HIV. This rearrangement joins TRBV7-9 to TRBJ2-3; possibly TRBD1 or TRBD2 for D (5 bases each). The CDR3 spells CASSRGALPLDTQYF. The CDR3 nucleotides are TGTGCCAGCAGCCGGGGCGCACTCCCCCTGGATACGCAGTATTTT.